This TCR beta chain was identified in a study of blood T cell repertoires in COVID-19. Overall study context: From T cells, B-cell-depleted T cells, or PBMCs came the material, which was cDNA or gDNA.

Per the original data handling: Amplified reference gene primers provided the basis for estimating nucleated cell counts. This table comes from immunoSEQ multiplex PCR, and its TCRdb copy is limited to in-frame clones, with some not included. The DNA was the basis for D and trimming; V, J and clone size are from that table. This sample has about 150,000 clones, with roughly 90% found just once. CDR3 length equals 16 residues. The V end was cut by 1 base, the J end by 3 bases, with 15 bases between. CDR1 and CDR2 (germline): SGHNT, YYREEE (reference sequence). The V gene is TRBV5-4, the J gene TRBJ2-3; a weak D match, TRBD2 (6 bases). The sample comprised PBMCs or T cells enriched from blood (not recorded which). The receptor was derived from a man between 45 and 60 years old who had recovered from COVID-19. CDR3 sequence reads: CASSLRPSVRTDTQYF. CDR3 nucleotide sequence: TGTGCCAGCAGCTTGCGGCCTAGCGTAAGAACAGATACGCAGTATTTT.